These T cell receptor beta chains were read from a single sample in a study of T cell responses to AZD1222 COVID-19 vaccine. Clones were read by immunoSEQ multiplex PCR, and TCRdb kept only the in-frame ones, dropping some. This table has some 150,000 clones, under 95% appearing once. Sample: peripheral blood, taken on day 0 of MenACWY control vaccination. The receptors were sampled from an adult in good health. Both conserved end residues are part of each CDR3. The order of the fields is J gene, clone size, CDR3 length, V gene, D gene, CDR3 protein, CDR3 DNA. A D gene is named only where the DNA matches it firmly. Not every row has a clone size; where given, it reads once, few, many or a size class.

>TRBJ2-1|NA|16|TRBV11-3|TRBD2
CASSPLGEGSYNEQFF
TGTGCCAGCAGCCCCCTCGGGGAGGGGTCCTACAATGAGCAGTTCTTC
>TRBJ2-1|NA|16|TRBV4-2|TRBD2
CASSQGAGGSYNEQFF
TGTGCCAGCAGCCAAGGAGCGGGGGGCTCCTACAATGAGCAGTTCTTC
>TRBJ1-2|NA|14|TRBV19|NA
CASSIWSGAYGYTF
TGTGCCAGTAGTATATGGTCGGGGGCCTATGGCTACACCTTC
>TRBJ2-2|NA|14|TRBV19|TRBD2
CAIERGANTGELFF
TGTGCCATCGAGCGGGGGGCGAACACCGGGGAGCTGTTTTTT
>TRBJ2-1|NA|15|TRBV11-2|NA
CASSLAPVSYNEQFF
TGTGCCAGCAGCTTAGCCCCGGTCTCCTACAATGAGCAGTTCTTC
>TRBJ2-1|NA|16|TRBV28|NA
CASSLLGGGTYNEQFF
TGTGCCAGCAGTTTATTGGGGGGAGGGACATACAATGAGCAGTTCTTC
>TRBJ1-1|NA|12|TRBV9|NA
CASSVEGTEAFF
TGTGCCAGCAGCGTAGAAGGGACTGAAGCTTTCTTT
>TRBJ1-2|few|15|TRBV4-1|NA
CASSQYYRSNYGYTF
TGCGCCAGCAGCCAATACTACAGGAGTAACTATGGCTACACCTTC
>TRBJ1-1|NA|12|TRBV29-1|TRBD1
CSVDRDGGAAFF
TGCAGCGTCGACAGGGACGGTGGCGCAGCTTTCTTT
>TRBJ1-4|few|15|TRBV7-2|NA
CASSLAIIRGEKLFF
TGTGCCAGCAGCTTAGCTATAATTCGGGGGGAAAAACTGTTTTTT
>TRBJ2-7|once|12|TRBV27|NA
CASSLGDDEQYF
TGTGCCAGCAGTTTAGGGGACGACGAGCAGTACTTC
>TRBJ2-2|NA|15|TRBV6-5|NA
CASSYGLANTGELFF
TGTGCCAGCAGTTACGGGCTAGCGAACACCGGGGAGCTGTTTTTT
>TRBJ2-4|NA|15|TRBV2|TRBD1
CASGQGAVAKNIQYF
TGTGCCAGCGGACAGGGGGCGGTAGCCAAAAACATTCAGTACTTC
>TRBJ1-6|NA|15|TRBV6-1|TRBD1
CASSEGQPNNSPLHF
TGTGCCAGCAGTGAGGGACAGCCAAATAATTCACCCCTCCACTTT
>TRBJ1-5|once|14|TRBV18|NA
CASSPRGEDQPQHF
TGTGCCAGCTCACCACGGGGGGAGGATCAGCCCCAGCATTTT
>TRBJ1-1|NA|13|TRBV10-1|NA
CASSGGTNTEAFF
TGCGCCAGCAGTGGGGGCACGAACACTGAAGCTTTCTTT
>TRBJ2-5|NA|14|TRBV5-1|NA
CASSLAGTQETQYF
TGCGCCAGCAGCTTGGCCGGGACCCAAGAGACCCAGTACTTC
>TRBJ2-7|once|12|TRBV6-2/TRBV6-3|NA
CASSTSPYEQYF
TGTGCCAGCAGCACTTCCCCCTACGAGCAGTACTTC
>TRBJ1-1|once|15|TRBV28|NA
CASSLIGYQNTEAFF
TGTGCCAGCAGTTTAATCGGATATCAAAACACTGAAGCTTTCTTT
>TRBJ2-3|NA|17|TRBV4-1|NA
CASSQGRRRGSTDTQYF
TGCGCCAGCAGCCAAGGGCGGCGACGGGGAAGCACAGATACGCAGTATTTT
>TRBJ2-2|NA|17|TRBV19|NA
CASSMSPAGPRAGELFF
TGTGCCAGTAGTATGTCCCCCGCAGGTCCAAGGGCCGGGGAGCTGTTTTTT
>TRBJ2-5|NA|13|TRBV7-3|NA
CASSLQREETQYF
TGTGCCAGCAGCTTGCAGAGGGAAGAGACCCAGTACTTC
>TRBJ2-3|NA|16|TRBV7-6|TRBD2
CASSGGGSAGTDTQYF
TGTGCCAGCAGCGGGGGAGGGTCCGCTGGCACAGATACGCAGTATTTT
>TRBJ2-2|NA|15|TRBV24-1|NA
CATSPGEIEDGELFF
TGTGCCACCAGTCCGGGGGAGATAGAGGACGGGGAGCTGTTTTTT
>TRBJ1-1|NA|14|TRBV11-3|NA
CASSSPQPNTEAFF
TGTGCCAGCAGCTCCCCACAGCCGAACACTGAAGCTTTCTTT
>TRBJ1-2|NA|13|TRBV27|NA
CASSWDGNYGYTF
TGTGCCAGCAGTTGGGACGGAAACTATGGCTACACCTTC
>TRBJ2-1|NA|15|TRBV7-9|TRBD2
CASSLVGLVVYEQFF
TGTGCCAGCAGCTTAGTCGGACTAGTGGTCTATGAGCAGTTCTTC
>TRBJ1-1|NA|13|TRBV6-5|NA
CASTTPMNTEAFF
TGTGCCAGCACAACGCCCATGAACACTGAAGCTTTCTTT
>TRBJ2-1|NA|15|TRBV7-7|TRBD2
CASSLAAGAYNEQFF
TGTGCCAGCAGCTTGGCAGCGGGGGCCTACAATGAGCAGTTCTTC
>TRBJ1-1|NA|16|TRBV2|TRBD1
CASSEGGTGGGTEAFF
TGTGCCAGCAGTGAGGGAGGGACAGGGGGAGGTACTGAAGCTTTCTTT
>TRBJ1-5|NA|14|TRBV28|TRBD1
CASSRTGGNQPQHF
TGTGCCAGCAGTAGAACAGGGGGCAATCAGCCCCAGCATTTT
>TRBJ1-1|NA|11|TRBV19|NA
CASSQGTEAFF
TGTGCCAGTAGCCAGGGGACTGAAGCTTTCTTT
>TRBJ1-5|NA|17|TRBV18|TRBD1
CASSPRDRGLDNQPQHF
TGTGCCAGCTCACCCCGGGACAGGGGGCTGGACAATCAGCCCCAGCATTTT
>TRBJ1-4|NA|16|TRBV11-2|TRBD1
CASSAQRGTGAEKLFF
TGTGCCAGCAGCGCACAGAGAGGGACAGGGGCTGAAAAACTGTTTTTT
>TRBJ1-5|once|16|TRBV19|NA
CASSLPGHLSNQPQHF
TGTGCCAGTAGTCTCCCGGGACACCTGAGCAATCAGCCCCAGCATTTT
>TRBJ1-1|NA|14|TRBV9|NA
CASRPGLGNTEAFF
TGTGCCAGCCGCCCCGGGTTGGGGAACACTGAAGCTTTCTTT
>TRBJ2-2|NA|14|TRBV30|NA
CAWSPGRGTGELFF
TGTGCCTGGAGTCCAGGGAGAGGCACCGGGGAGCTGTTTTTT
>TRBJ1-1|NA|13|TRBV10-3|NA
CAAWRGGNTEAFF
TGTGCCGCCTGGAGGGGAGGGAACACTGAAGCTTTCTTT
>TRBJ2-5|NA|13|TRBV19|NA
CASSRGIQETQYF
TGTGCCAGTAGCCGGGGAATCCAAGAGACCCAGTACTTC
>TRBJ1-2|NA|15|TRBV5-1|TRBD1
CASSLGTGGNRGYTF
TGCGCCAGCAGCTTGGGGACAGGGGGGAACCGTGGCTACACCTTC
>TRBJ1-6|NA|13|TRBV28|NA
CASSRDITSPLHF
TGTGCCAGCAGTAGGGACATAACTTCACCCCTCCACTTT
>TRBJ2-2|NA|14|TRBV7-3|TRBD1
CASSYAGGGGELFF
TGTGCCAGCAGCTACGCAGGGGGCGGCGGGGAGCTGTTTTTT
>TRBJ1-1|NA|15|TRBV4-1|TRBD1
CASSHLRDRETEAFF
TGCGCCAGCAGCCACCTCCGGGACAGGGAAACTGAAGCTTTCTTT
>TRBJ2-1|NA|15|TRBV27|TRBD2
CASSLRAGGKNEQFF
TGTGCCAGCAGCCTAAGAGCGGGGGGCAAGAATGAGCAGTTCTTC
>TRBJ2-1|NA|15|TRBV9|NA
CASSLQGEVPAEQFF
TGTGCCAGCAGCCTCCAGGGGGAGGTTCCGGCTGAGCAGTTCTTC
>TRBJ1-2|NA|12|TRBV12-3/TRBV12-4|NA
CASSRTRVGYTF
TGTGCCAGCAGTCGCACGAGGGTAGGCTACACCTTC
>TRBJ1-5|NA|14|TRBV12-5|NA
CASGLEEGNQPQHF
TGTGCTAGTGGTTTGGAGGAGGGCAATCAGCCCCAGCATTTT
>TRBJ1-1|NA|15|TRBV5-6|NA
CASSLVGALDLEAFF
TGTGCCAGCAGCTTGGTTGGGGCACTGGATCTTGAAGCTTTCTTT
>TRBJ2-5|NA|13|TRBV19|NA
CASKSVLQETQYF
TGTGCCAGTAAGTCAGTACTCCAAGAGACCCAGTACTTC
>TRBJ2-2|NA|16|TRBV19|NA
CASRVQGAPNTGELFF
TGTGCCAGTAGGGTACAGGGCGCCCCGAACACCGGGGAGCTGTTTTTT
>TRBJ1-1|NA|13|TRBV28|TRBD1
CASLGTGDTEAFF
TGTGCCAGCCTAGGGACAGGCGACACTGAAGCTTTCTTT
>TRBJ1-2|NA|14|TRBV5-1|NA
CASSGGSGGHGYTF
TGCGCCAGCAGCGGCGGGTCGGGTGGACATGGCTACACCTTC
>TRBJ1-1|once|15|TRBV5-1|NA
CASSSHGGDGREAFF
TGCGCCAGCAGCTCCCATGGGGGGGATGGTAGGGAAGCTTTCTTT
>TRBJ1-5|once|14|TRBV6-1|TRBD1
CASSERTGGQPQHF
TGTGCCAGCAGTGAAAGGACAGGAGGTCAGCCCCAGCATTTT
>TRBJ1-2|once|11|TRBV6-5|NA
CASSSGYGYTF
TGTGCCAGCAGTTCTGGCTATGGCTACACCTTC
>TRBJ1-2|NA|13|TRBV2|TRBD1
CASRLTGNYGYTF
TGTGCCAGCAGACTGACAGGGAACTATGGCTACACCTTC